This T cell receptor beta chain was sequenced in a study of T cell repertoires in cytomegalovirus infection. Note on this clonotype: Its antigen is still unknown.

TCRdb re-called the reads with MiXCR, one entry per CDR3 protein. Counted here are roughly 500,000 distinct CDR3 sequences, approximately 40% occurring once; the ten biggest clones make up about 45%. Per germline, CDR1 LNHDA and CDR2 SQIVND (reference sequence). The CDR3 is made up of 14 amino acids. Trimming stripped 3 bases from V and 5 bases from J, with 14 bases between. The TCR was taken from a human donor in good health (CMV status not recorded). Some clones in this sample may be carry-over from other donors' samples. This chain joins TRBV19 and TRBJ2-7, with a weak D call TRBD2 (6 bases). The sample was cultured PBMCs, taken from culture after CMV antigen stimulation. CDR3 nucleotide sequence: TGTGCCAGTAGTATGCCGGAGGGAATCCACGAGCAGTACTTC. Translated, it gives CASSMPEGIHEQYF.